Each of the 24 T cell receptor beta chains below was sequenced from the same sample in a study of blood T cell repertoires in COVID-19. Clones were sequenced by immunoSEQ multiplex PCR, and TCRdb holds only the in-frame ones, with some missing. The sample lists roughly 65,000 clones, roughly nine tenths occurring once. Source material: peripheral blood. The receptors come from a woman aged 55 to 70 with acute or convalescent COVID-19.

The rearrangement uses TRBV15 and TRBJ1-1, with unresolved D. Deletions cut 5 bases from V and 1 base from J, with 14 bases between. There are 15 residues in the CDR3. Looked up from germline, CDR1 is LNHNV and CDR2 is YYDKDF (reference sequence). CDR3 in DNA: TGTGCCACCAGCCCACGTCGGCCGGGGAACACTGAAGCTTTCTTT. Translated: CATSPRRPGNTEAFF.

The CDR3 sequence is CASNGGVGQPQHF. In nucleotides, the CDR3 is TGTGCCAGCAATGGCGGGGTTGGACAGCCCCAGCATTTT. The chain has TRBV2 and TRBJ1-5; the D is unclear. V was pared by 7 bases and J by 7 bases, with 14 bases between. This CDR3 comprises 13 residues. The germline V gene encodes CDR1 SNHLY and CDR2 FYNNEI. Full variable domain (missing parts from reference TRBV2 and TRBJ1-5): EPEVTQTPSHQVTQMGQEVILRCVPISNHLYFYWYRQILGQKVEFLVSFYNNEISEKSEIFDDQFSVERPDGSNFTLKIRSTKLEDSAMYFCASNGGVGQPQHFGDGTRLSIL.

The chain carries TRBV3-1 (or the pseudogene TRBV3-2) and TRBJ1-6; 8 bases align to TRBD1. V dropped 1 base and J dropped 9; count of bases not matched to a gene: 8. This CDR3 is built from 16 residues. Per the germline V gene, CDR1 is LGHDT and CDR2 is YNNKEL (reference sequence). Here the CDR3 reads CASSQVQGAGGSPLHF. For the CDR3, the DNA is TGTGCCAGCAGCCAAGTCCAGGGGGCAGGAGGTTCACCCCTCCACTTT.

This clone was counted a single time. The chain is built from TRBV30 and TRBJ2-5; 8 bases match TRBD1. CDR1 is GTSNPN, CDR2 SVGIG, per germline (reference sequence). The CDR3 has 13 residues. The J segment lost 5 bases and the V segment lost 3 bases, leaving 5 bases of the junction unmatched. The CDR3 DNA reads TGTGCCTGGAGACCAGGGGGCACGGAGACCCAGTACTTC. Its protein product is CAWRPGGTETQYF.

J is TRBJ2-3 and V is TRBV6-4; D might be TRBD1 (6 bases). The V end lost 3 bases, the J end lost 2 bases, and 9 bases lay between the germline ends. Germline CDR1 MRHNA, CDR2 SNTAGT. The CDR3 contains 14 residues. The CDR3 region has the DNA TGTGCCAGCAGTGATGGGGGCCCCACAGATACGCAGTATTTT. Protein sequence: CASSDGGPTDTQYF.

The chain couples TRBV7-8 to TRBJ1-4; 7 positions agree with TRBD1. The CDR3 sequence is 15 residues long. After removal of 5 bases from V and 4 bases from J, the junction contained 7 bases not matched to a gene. The V gene's germline CDR1 is SGHVS and CDR2 FQNEAQ. This CDR3 is CASSLGTAYNEKLFF. CDR3 DNA sequence: TGTGCCAGCAGCCTGGGGACAGCTTATAATGAAAAACTGTTTTTT.

This clone turned up a few times. V is TRBV19 and J is TRBJ2-5; D is unresolved. CDR1 is LNHDA and CDR2 is SQIVND in the germline V gene (reference sequence). The CDR3 contains 13 residues. V lost 3 bases and J lost 2, with 7 bases in between. CDR3 loop: CASSMKHQETQYF. The CDR3 coding sequence is TGTGCCAGTAGTATGAAACATCAAGAGACCCAGTACTTC.

The CDR3 sequence is CSVQGFNQPQHF. The CDR3 region has the DNA TGCAGCGTACAGGGGTTCAATCAGCCCCAGCATTTT. This chain links TRBV29-1 with TRBJ1-5; 7 nucleotides align to TRBD1. CDR3 size: 12 residues. Germline lookup yields CDR1 SQVTM and CDR2 ANQGSEA. With 6 bases clipped from V and 3 bases from J, the junction kept 2 bases outside the gene matches.

J is TRBJ1-5 and V is TRBV30; D may be TRBD1 (5 bases). Germline CDR1 is GTSNPN and CDR2 is SVGIG (reference sequence). V was clipped by 3 bases and J by 6 bases, with 12 bases between them. The CDR3 is made up of 13 amino acids. The CDR3 DNA is TGTGCCTGGAGCCAGGGCATTGGTCAGCCCCAGCATTTT. It yields the protein CAWSQGIGQPQHF. Filled out from reference TRBV30 and TRBJ1-5, the complete variable domain reads SQTIHQWPATLVQPVGSPLSLECTVEGTSNPNLYWYRQAAGRGLQLLFYSVGIGQISSEVPQNLSASRPQDRQFILSSKKLLLSDSGFYLCAWSQGIGQPQHFGDGTRLSIL.

V usage is TRBV14 and J usage is TRBJ2-3; 7 bases are a match to TRBD1. V lost 4 bases to trimming and J lost 8 bases; unmatched junction nucleotides: 6. The CDR3 runs to 13 residues. From germline, CDR1 is SGHDN and CDR2 FVKESK. CDR3 in DNA: TGTGCCAGCAGCCGTACAGGGGCGGCTACGCAGTATTTT. It is translated as CASSRTGAATQYF. The entire variable domain, with the rest obtained from reference TRBV14 and TRBJ2-3, is as follows: EAGVTQFPSHSVIEKGQTVTLRCDPISGHDNLYWYRRVMGKEIKFLLHFVKESKQDESGMPNNRFLAERTGGTYSTLKVQPAELEDSGVYFCASSRTGAATQYFGPGTRLTVL.

The chain uses TRBV6-1 and TRBJ1-2; maybe TRBD1 (6 bases). V was pared by 3 bases and J by 5 bases, with 7 bases between. The germline V gene encodes CDR1 MNHNS and CDR2 SASEGT. The CDR3 consists of 12 residues. The DNA of the CDR3 is TGTGCCAGCAGTGACACAGGGTATGGCTACACCTTC. Its translation: CASSDTGYGYTF.

V usage is TRBV7-3 and J usage is TRBJ2-3; 9 nucleotides align to TRBD2. J gave up 6 bases and V 2 bases, and 6 bases lay outside the gene matches. CDR1 is SGHTA and CDR2 is FQGTGA in the germline V gene. The CDR3 has 15 amino acids. As DNA, the CDR3 is TGTGCCAGCAGCTTAGGGCGGGGGGGCCTGGATACGCAGTATTTT. It encodes CASSLGRGGLDTQYF. The whole variable domain, filled in from reference TRBV7-3 and TRBJ2-3, reads GAGVSQTPSNKVTEKGKYVELRCDPISGHTALYWYRQSLGQGPEFLIYFQGTGAADDSGLPNDRFFAVRPEGSVSTLKIQRTERGDSAVYLCASSLGRGGLDTQYFGPGTRLTVL.

This rearrangement joins TRBV7-2 to TRBJ2-2; TRBD2 matches 8 bases. Germline V gene lookup returns CDR1 SGHTA and CDR2 FQGNSA. V shed 0 bases, J shed 5 bases, and the junction held 5 bases outside the gene matches. This CDR3 is 16 amino acids long. This chain's CDR3 is CASSLAGGARTGELFF. Written as DNA, the CDR3 is TGTGCCAGCAGCTTAGCCGGGGGGGCCAGAACCGGGGAGCTGTTTTTT.

The CDR3 here is CASSQGGLGQPQHF. DNA of the CDR3: TGTGCCAGCAGCCAGGGCGGGTTGGGGCAGCCCCAGCATTTT. The genes are TRBV3-1 (or the pseudogene TRBV3-2) and TRBJ1-5; D is unclear. The V end lost 3 bases, the J end lost 7 bases, and 13 bases lay between the germline ends. The CDR3 has 14 amino acids. The germline V gene encodes CDR1 LGHDT and CDR2 YNNKEL (reference sequence).

The chain joins TRBV2 to TRBJ1-1; 9 bases match TRBD1. Germline values: CDR1 SNHLY, CDR2 FYNNEI. The trim removed 5 bases at V and 4 bases at J, leaving 5 bases unmatched. This CDR3 is built from 14 residues. This CDR3 is CASSNRQGVTEAFF. The CDR3 DNA sequence: TGTGCCAGCAGTAATAGACAGGGGGTCACTGAAGCTTTCTTT.

This chain joins TRBV3-1 (or the pseudogene TRBV3-2) and TRBJ1-2; TRBD1 agrees at 8 bases. V lost 3 bases, J lost 4 bases, and 4 bases stayed unmatched. The CDR3 runs 14 residues. Looked up from germline, CDR1 is LGHDT and CDR2 is YNNKEL (reference sequence). Here the CDR3 DNA reads TGTGCCAGCAGCCATTCTGGACAGGGCTATGGCTACACCTTC. Translation: CASSHSGQGYGYTF.

This clone was recorded a few times. This chain connects TRBV5-1 to TRBJ2-3, with TRBD2 matching 9 bases. The CDR3 covers 14 residues. V gave up 7 bases and J gave up 1 base; unmatched junction bases: 4. Germline V gene lookup returns CDR1 SGHRS and CDR2 YFSETQ. CDR3 sequence: CASDSGGGTDTQYF. The CDR3 DNA reads as TGCGCCAGCGATAGCGGGGGAGGCACAGATACGCAGTATTTT.

The table lists this clone with a few counts. This chain uses TRBV2 with TRBJ1-4; D not resolved. CDR3 size: 13 residues. Germline lookup yields CDR1 SNHLY and CDR2 FYNNEI. Deletions cut 8 bases from V and 8 bases from J, with 15 bases between. CDR3 in DNA: TGTGCCAGCCGCAGACATTCCGGCGAAAAACTGTTTTTT. It yields the protein CASRRHSGEKLFF.

The chain employs TRBV5-1 and TRBJ2-3, with TRBD2 identical over 11 bases. The V gene's germline CDR1 is SGHRS and CDR2 YFSETQ. V dropped 4 bases and J dropped 2; count of bases not matched to a gene: 12. The CDR3 is 18 amino acids. CDR3 loop: CASSLGLGSGGATDTQYF. The CDR3 nucleotides read TGCGCCAGCAGCCTGGGCCTGGGTAGCGGGGGGGCCACAGATACGCAGTATTTT.

The CDR3 DNA sequence: TGTGCCAGCAGTTACGGGACAGGGGGGGGTGGCTACACCTTC. Its translation is CASSYGTGGGGYTF. The gene calls are TRBV6-5 and TRBJ1-2; 11 bases line up with TRBD1. The V segment lost 2 bases and the J segment 7 bases; nucleotides outside the gene matches: 3. From germline, CDR1 is MNHEY and CDR2 SVGAGI. The CDR3 extends over 14 amino acids.

The CDR3: CATSRDPRSGVNEQFF. CDR3 bases: TGTGCCACCAGCAGAGATCCTCGTAGCGGGGTAAATGAGCAGTTCTTC. The V gene is TRBV15, the J gene TRBJ2-1; 8 positions agree with TRBD2. With 0 bases clipped from V and 7 bases from J, the junction kept 8 bases outside the gene matches. The germline CDR1 and CDR2 sequences are LNHNV and YYDKDF (reference sequence). This CDR3 spans 16 amino acids. The entire variable domain, with the rest obtained from reference TRBV15 and TRBJ2-1, is as follows: DAMVIQNPRYQVTQFGKPVTLSCSQTLNHNVMYWYQQKSSQAPKLLFHYYDKDFNNEADTPDNFQSRRPNTSFCFLDIRSPGLGDTAMYLCATSRDPRSGVNEQFFGPGTRLTVL.

The V and J genes are TRBV18 and TRBJ1-5, with no clear D. Germline loops: CDR1 KGHSH, CDR2 LQKENI. The CDR3 is 13 residues long. V was shortened by 1 base and J by 5 bases, with 6 bases between the two germline ends. For the CDR3, the DNA is TGTGCCAGCTCACCACTGAGGGATCAGCCCCAGCATTTT. It specifies CASSPLRDQPQHF.

The rearrangement joins TRBV30 to TRBJ2-7; TRBD2 might be the D (5 bases). Germline CDR1 is GTSNPN and CDR2 is SVGIG (reference sequence). CDR3 size: 13 residues. The ends were cut back, 5 bases at V and 2 bases at J, with 13 bases in the middle. The DNA for the CDR3 is TGTGCCTGGGCGGAGGACGGCCCCTACGAGCAGTACTTC. Translating it yields CAWAEDGPYEQYF.

The chain is built from TRBV4-2 and TRBJ2-6; D is possibly TRBD1 (6 bases). Germline loops: CDR1 LGHNA, CDR2 YNFKEQ. CDR3 size: 16 residues. V lost 0 bases, J lost 4 bases, and 10 bases lay in between. As DNA, the CDR3 is TGTGCCAGCAGCCAAGACACAGGGACCGGGGCCAACGTCCTGACTTTC. This encodes CASSQDTGTGANVLTF.